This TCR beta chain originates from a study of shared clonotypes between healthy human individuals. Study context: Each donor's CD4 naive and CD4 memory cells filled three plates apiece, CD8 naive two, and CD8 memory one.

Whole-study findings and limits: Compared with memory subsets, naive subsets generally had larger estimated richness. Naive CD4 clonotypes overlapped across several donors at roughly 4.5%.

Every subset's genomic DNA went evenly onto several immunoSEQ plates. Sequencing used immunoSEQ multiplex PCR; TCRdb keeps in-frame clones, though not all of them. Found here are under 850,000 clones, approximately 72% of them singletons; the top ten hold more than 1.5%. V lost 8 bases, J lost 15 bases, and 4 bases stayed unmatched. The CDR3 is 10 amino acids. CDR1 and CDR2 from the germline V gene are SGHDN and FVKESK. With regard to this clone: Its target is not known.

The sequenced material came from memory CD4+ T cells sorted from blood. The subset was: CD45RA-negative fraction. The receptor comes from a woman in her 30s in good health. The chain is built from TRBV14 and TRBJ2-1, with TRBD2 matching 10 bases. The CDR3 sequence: CASGSGRRFF. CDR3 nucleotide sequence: TGTGCCAGCGGTAGCGGGAGGAGGTTCTTC.